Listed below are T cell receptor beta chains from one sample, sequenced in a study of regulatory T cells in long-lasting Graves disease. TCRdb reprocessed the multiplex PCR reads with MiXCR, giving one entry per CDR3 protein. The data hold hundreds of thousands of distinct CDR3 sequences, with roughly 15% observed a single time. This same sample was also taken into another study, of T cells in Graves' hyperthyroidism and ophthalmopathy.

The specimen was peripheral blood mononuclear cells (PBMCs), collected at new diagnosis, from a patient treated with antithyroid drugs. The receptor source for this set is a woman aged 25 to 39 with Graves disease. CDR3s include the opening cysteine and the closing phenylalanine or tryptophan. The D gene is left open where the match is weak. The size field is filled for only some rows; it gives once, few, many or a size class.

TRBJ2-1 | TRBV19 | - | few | CASSIQSRGEQFF | TGTGCCAGTAGTATCCAGAGCCGGGGTGAGCAGTTCTTC
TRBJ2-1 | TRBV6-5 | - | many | CASSSQGVAYNEQFF | TGTGCCAGCAGTTCCCAGGGAGTGGCCTACAATGAGCAGTTCTTC
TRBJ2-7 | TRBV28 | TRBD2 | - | CASGAGGLYEQYF | TGTGCCAGCGGGGCGGGGGGTCTCTACGAGCAGTACTTC
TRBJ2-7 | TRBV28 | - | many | CASSFEGEGPYEQYF | TGTGCCAGCAGTTTCGAGGGGGAGGGCCCCTACGAGCAGTACTTC
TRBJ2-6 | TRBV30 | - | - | CAWSQRFPGANVLTF | TGTGCCTGGAGCCAGAGGTTCCCTGGGGCCAACGTCCTGACTTTC
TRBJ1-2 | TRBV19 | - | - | CASSIVGSSGYTF | TGTGCCAGTAGTATCGTAGGGAGCTCCGGCTACACCTTC
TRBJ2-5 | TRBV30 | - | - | CAWSVGRASIPQYF | TGTGCCTGGAGTGTCGGTAGGGCCTCGATCCCCCAGTACTTC
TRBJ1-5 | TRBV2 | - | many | CASSTDRFTDQPQHF | TGTGCCAGCAGTACAGACAGGTTTACCGATCAGCCCCAGCATTTT
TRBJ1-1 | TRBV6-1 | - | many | CASSTGWTEPAFF | TGTGCCAGCAGTACAGGGTGGACGGAACCAGCTTTCTTT
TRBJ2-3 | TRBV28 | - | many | CASSPVGGKADTQYF | TGTGCCAGCAGTCCTGTCGGGGGCAAGGCAGATACGCAGTATTTT
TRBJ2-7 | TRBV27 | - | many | CASSLYNEQYF | TGTGCCAGCAGCCTCTATAACGAGCAGTACTTC
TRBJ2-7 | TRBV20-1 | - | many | CSASVSDQQYF | TGCAGTGCTAGCGTCTCGGACCAGCAGTACTTC
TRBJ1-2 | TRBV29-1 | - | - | CSVEGQRGYGYTF | TGCAGCGTTGAGGGGCAGAGGGGCTATGGCTACACCTTC
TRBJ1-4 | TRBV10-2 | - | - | CASREAAATNEKLFF | TGCGCCAGCAGAGAGGCGGCCGCAACTAATGAAAAACTGTTTTTT
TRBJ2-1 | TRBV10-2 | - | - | CASAGRNEQFF | TGCGCCAGCGCCGGCAGGAATGAGCAGTTCTTC
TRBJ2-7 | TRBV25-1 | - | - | CATLSPNYEQYF | TGTGCCACCCTATCCCCAAACTACGAGCAGTACTTC
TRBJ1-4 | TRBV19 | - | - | CASSMGIGIEKLFF | TGTGCCAGTAGTATGGGAATAGGGATAGAAAAACTGTTTTTT
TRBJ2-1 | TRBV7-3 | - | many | CASSLVGSSYNEQFF | TGTGCCAGCAGCCTGGTGGGAAGCTCCTACAATGAGCAGTTCTTC
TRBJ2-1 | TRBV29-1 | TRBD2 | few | CSVEDAGGSSYNEQFF | TGCAGCGTTGAAGATGCTGGCGGGAGCTCCTACAATGAGCAGTTCTTC
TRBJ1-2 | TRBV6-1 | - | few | CASYSGFGGYTF | TGTGCCAGCTACTCGGGATTCGGCGGCTACACCTTC
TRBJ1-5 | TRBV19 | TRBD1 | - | CASSRDRINQPQHF | TGTGCCAGTAGTAGGGACAGGATAAATCAGCCCCAGCATTTT
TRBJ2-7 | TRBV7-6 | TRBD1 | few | CASSPGQVGYEQYF | TGTGCCAGCAGCCCAGGACAGGTCGGCTACGAGCAGTACTTC
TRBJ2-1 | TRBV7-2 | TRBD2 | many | CASSLRLKREGADNEQFF | TGTGCCAGCAGCTTGAGACTCAAACGGGAGGGTGCGGACAATGAGCAGTTCTTC
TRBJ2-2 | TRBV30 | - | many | CAWSVRNTGELFF | TGTGCCTGGAGTGTACGTAACACCGGGGAGCTGTTTTTT
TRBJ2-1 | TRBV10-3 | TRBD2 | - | CATAHPGGVYNEQFF | TGTGCCACCGCCCATCCGGGAGGCGTCTACAATGAGCAGTTCTTC
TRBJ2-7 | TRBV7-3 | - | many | CASSLEGRTEQYF | TGTGCCAGCAGCTTAGAGGGGCGTACCGAGCAGTACTTC
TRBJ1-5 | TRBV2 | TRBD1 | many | CASSYIEEGASNQPQHF | TGTGCCAGCAGTTATATAGAGGAGGGGGCGAGCAATCAGCCCCAGCATTTT
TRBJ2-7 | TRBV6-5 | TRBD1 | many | CASSYNRGNEQYF | TGTGCCAGCAGTTACAACAGGGGCAACGAGCAGTACTTC
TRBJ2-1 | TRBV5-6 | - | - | CATTGANGNEQFF | TGTGCCACCACGGGGGCTAATGGCAATGAGCAGTTCTTC
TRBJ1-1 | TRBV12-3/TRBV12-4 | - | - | CASRPGPEYTEAFF | TGTGCCAGCAGACCTGGGCCGGAGTACACTGAAGCTTTCTTT
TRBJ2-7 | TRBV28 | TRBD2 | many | CASSFLASGTYEQYF | TGTGCCAGCAGTTTTCTGGCTAGCGGAACCTACGAGCAGTACTTC
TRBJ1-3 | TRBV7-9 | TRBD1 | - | CASSLPGTGLGNTIYF | TGTGCCAGCAGCTTACCCGGGACAGGTCTGGGAAACACCATATATTTT
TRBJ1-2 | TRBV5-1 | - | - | CASSLAGAIGAYGYTF | TGCGCCAGCAGCTTGGCCGGCGCGATTGGGGCCTATGGCTACACCTTC
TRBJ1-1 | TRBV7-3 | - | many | CASSLSTDTGEAFF | TGTGCCAGCAGCTTGTCGACAGATACGGGTGAAGCTTTCTTT
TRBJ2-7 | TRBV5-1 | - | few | CASSLERTAAYEQYF | TGCGCCAGCAGCTTGGAAAGGACGGCCGCCTACGAGCAGTACTTC
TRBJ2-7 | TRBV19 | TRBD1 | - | CASRPGTGERYEQYF | TGTGCCAGTAGACCCGGGACAGGGGAGCGATACGAGCAGTACTTC
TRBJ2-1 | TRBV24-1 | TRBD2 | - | CATSDLIAGGGNEQFF | TGTGCCACCAGTGACCTAATAGCGGGAGGGGGCAATGAGCAGTTCTTC
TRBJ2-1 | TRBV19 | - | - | CASSPLGSSSSYNEQFF | TGTGCCAGTAGTCCCTTGGGATCGTCGAGCTCCTACAATGAGCAGTTCTTC
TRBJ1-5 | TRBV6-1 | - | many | CASSDSPSNQPQHF | TGTGCCAGCAGTGATAGTCCCTCTAATCAGCCCCAGCATTTT
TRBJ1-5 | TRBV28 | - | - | CASSLQVANQPQHF | TGTGCCAGCAGTCTGCAGGTGGCCAATCAGCCCCAGCATTTT
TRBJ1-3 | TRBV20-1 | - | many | CSARRQGNTIYF | TGCAGTGCCCGCAGGCAGGGAAACACCATATATTTT
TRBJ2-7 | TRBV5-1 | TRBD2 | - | CASSDLTSGRGTNEQYF | TGCGCCAGCAGCGATCTGACTAGCGGGAGGGGGACCAACGAGCAGTACTTC
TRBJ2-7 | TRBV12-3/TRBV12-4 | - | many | CASSLDGRSSYEQYF | TGTGCCAGCAGCTTGGACGGTCGGAGCTCCTACGAGCAGTACTTC
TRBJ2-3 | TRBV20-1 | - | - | CSARVNIDTQYF | TGCAGTGCTAGAGTAAACATTGATACGCAGTATTTT
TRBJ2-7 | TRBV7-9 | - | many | CASSPTDPLFSYEQYF | TGTGCCAGCAGCCCTACCGACCCTCTATTTTCCTACGAGCAGTACTTC
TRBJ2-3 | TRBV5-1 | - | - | CASSSGFLGTDTQYF | TGCGCCAGCAGCTCGGGATTTCTTGGCACAGATACGCAGTATTTT
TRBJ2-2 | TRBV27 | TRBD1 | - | CASRLTATGAGTGELFF | TGTGCCAGCAGACTTACCGCGACAGGGGCGGGCACCGGGGAGCTGTTTTTT
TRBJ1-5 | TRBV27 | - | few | CASSSGLGLRNQPQHF | TGTGCCAGCAGTTCGGGCTTGGGACTCCGCAATCAGCCCCAGCATTTT
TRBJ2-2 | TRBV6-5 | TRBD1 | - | CASSYSPGGRTGELFF | TGTGCCAGCAGTTACTCTCCAGGGGGCCGTACCGGGGAGCTGTTTTTT
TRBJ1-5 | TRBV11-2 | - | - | CASSLGAAYKPQHF | TGTGCCAGCAGCTTAGGGGCCGCTTATAAGCCCCAGCATTTT
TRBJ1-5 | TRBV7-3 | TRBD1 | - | CASSTGGNNQPQHF | TGTGCCAGCAGCACAGGGGGCAACAATCAGCCCCAGCATTTT
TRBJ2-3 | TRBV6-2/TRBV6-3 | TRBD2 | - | CASSYSTGRPGGGTQYF | TGTGCCAGCAGTTACTCCACCGGACGCCCGGGAGGCGGTACGCAGTATTTT
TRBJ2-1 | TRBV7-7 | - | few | CASSPGTPLYNEQFF | TGTGCTAGCAGCCCCGGGACTCCTCTCTACAATGAGCAGTTCTTC
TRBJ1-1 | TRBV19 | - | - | CASSHARKTDHTEAFF | TGTGCCAGTAGCCACGCCCGGAAGACGGACCACACTGAAGCTTTCTTT
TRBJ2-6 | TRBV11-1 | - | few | CASSLVAWAAGANVLTF | TGTGCCAGCAGCTTAGTTGCCTGGGCAGCTGGGGCCAACGTCCTGACTTTC
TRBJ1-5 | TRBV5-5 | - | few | CASSVDRSNQPQHF | TGTGCCAGCAGCGTAGACAGGAGCAATCAGCCCCAGCATTTT
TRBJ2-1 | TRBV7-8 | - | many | CASSHFSPYNEQFF | TGTGCCAGCAGCCATTTTTCCCCATACAATGAGCAGTTCTTC
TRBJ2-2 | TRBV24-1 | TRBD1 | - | CATSAGGQGNTGELFF | TGTGCCACCAGTGCCGGGGGACAGGGGAACACCGGGGAGCTGTTTTTT
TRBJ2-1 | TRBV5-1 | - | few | CASSLVEAGEIWLPVNEQFF | TGCGCCAGCAGCTTGGTCGAGGCAGGGGAAATTTGGCTCCCGGTCAATGAGCAGTTCTTC